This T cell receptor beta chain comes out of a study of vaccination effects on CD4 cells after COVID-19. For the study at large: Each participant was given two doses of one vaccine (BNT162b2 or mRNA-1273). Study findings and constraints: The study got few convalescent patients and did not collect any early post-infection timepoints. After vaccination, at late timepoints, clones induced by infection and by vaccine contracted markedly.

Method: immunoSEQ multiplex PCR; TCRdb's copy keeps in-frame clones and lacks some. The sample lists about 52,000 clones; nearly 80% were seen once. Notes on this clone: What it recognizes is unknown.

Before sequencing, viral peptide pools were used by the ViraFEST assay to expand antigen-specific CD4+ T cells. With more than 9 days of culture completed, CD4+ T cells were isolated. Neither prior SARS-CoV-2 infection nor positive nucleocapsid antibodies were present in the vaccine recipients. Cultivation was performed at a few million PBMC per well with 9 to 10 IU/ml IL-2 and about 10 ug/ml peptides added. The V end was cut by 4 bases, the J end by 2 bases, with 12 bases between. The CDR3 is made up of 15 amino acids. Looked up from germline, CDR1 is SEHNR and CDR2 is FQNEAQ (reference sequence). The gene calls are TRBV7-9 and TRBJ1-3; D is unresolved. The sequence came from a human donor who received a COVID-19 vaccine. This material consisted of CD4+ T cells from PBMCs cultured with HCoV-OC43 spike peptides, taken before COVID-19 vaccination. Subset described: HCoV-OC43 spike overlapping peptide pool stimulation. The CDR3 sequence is CASSSLAEAGNTIYF. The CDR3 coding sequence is TGTGCCAGCAGCTCCTTAGCGGAGGCTGGAAACACCATATATTTT. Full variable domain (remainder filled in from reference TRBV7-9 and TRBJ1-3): DTGVSQNPRHKITKRGQNVTFRCDPISEHNRLYWYRQTLGQGPEFLTYFQNEAQLEKSRLLSDRFSAERPKGSFSTLEIQRTEQGDSAMYLCASSSLAEAGNTIYFGEGSWLTVV.